The 23 T cell receptor beta chains below all came from one sample that was sequenced in a study of CD8 T cells in Susac syndrome. Reverse transcription of about 0.5 to 1 ug RNA was carried out with random hexamers. TCRdb independently ran MiXCR on the immunoSEQ multiplex PCR reads; one entry per CDR3 protein. The sample lists about 120,000 distinct CDR3 sequences; 90% to 95% were seen once. Sequencing was performed on CD8+ T cells from PBMCs. These receptors were collected from a human donor with Susac syndrome.

This chain uses TRBV28 with TRBJ2-7; D is perhaps TRBD1 (6 bases). CDR3 size: 19 residues. V was trimmed by 4 bases and J by 3 bases, leaving 28 bases between them. CDR1 is MDHEN and CDR2 is SYDVKM in the germline V gene. CDR3 DNA sequence: TGTGCCAGCAGTTCGTATGAACTACCACAGGGCCCGGTCGACTACGAGCAGTACTTC. The encoded protein is CASSSYELPQGPVDYEQYF.

This rearrangement joins TRBV14 to TRBJ1-2, with 8 nucleotides matching TRBD1. The CDR3 runs 17 residues. The V gene's germline CDR1 is SGHDN and CDR2 FVKESK. J was trimmed by 3 bases and V by 3 bases; bases with no gene match: 12. The CDR3 loop is CASSQTSDRAGHYGYTF. In DNA, the CDR3 is TGTGCCAGCAGCCAGACCTCGGACAGGGCGGGTCACTATGGCTACACCTTC. The whole variable domain, filled in from reference TRBV14 and TRBJ1-2, reads EAGVTQFPSHSVIEKGQTVTLRCDPISGHDNLYWYRRVMGKEIKFLLHFVKESKQDESGMPNNRFLAERTGGTYSTLKVQPAELEDSGVYFCASSQTSDRAGHYGYTFGSGTRLTVV.

The chain carries TRBV5-1 and TRBJ2-7, with 10 positions matching TRBD1. This CDR3 is built from 14 residues. The ends lost 4 bases at V and 6 bases at J; junction bases unmatched: 7. Looked up from germline, CDR1 is SGHRS and CDR2 is YFSETQ. Here the CDR3 reads CASSPGTGDVEQYF. The CDR3 DNA is TGCGCCAGCAGCCCCGGGACAGGGGATGTCGAGCAGTACTTC.

V usage is TRBV11-2 and J usage is TRBJ1-1; D is uncertain. Germline V gene lookup returns CDR1 SGHAT and CDR2 FQNNGV. CDR3 size: 14 residues. Trimming cost V 3 bases and J 3 bases, with 11 bases left between them. The CDR3 nucleotides read TGTGCCAGCAGCTTTTCCACCGGGGACACTGAAGCTTTCTTT. Translating gives CASSFSTGDTEAFF.

V gene TRBV7-9 combines with J gene TRBJ2-1; TRBD2 matches at 10 bases. V shed 2 bases, J shed 4 bases, and the junction held 2 bases outside the gene matches. Per germline, CDR1 SEHNR and CDR2 FQNEAQ (reference sequence). CDR3 size: 15 residues. Written as DNA, the CDR3 is TGTGCCAGCAGCTTACGGGGACTAGCGTACAATGAGCAGTTCTTC. It encodes CASSLRGLAYNEQFF.

The chain recombines TRBV20-1 with TRBJ2-7; 10 bases match TRBD2. CDR1 is DFQATT, CDR2 SNEGSKA, per germline (reference sequence). V dropped 3 bases and J dropped 7; count of bases not matched to a gene: 9. The CDR3 contains 14 residues. CDR3 bases: TGCAGTGCTAGCCCAGCGGGGGGGCCTTGGGAGCAGTACTTC. Translated: CSASPAGGPWEQYF.

The chain couples TRBV28 to TRBJ1-3; D call uncertain. The CDR3 loop spans 16 amino acids. V was cut by 2 bases and J by 2 bases, with 13 bases left in between. Germline V gene sequence: CDR1 MDHEN, CDR2 SYDVKM. DNA of the CDR3: TGTGCCAGCAGTTTAATTGGCAGATTAGCTGGAAACACCATATATTTT. Translated: CASSLIGRLAGNTIYF.

CDR3 protein: CATSAGRSNLIRNQPQHF. For the CDR3, the DNA is TGTGCCACCAGTGCTGGCAGGTCAAATCTTATACGGAATCAGCCCCAGCATTTT. The chain recombines TRBV24-1 with TRBJ1-5, with D hard to call. This CDR3 is built from 18 residues. Germline V CDR1 and CDR2: KGHDR, SFDVKD. Trimming took 5 bases from V and 4 from J, leaving 23 bases between them.

This chain uses TRBV25-1 with TRBJ1-1; D is unclear. Trimming removed 1 base at V and 0 bases at J, with 9 bases between. CDR1 MGHDK and CDR2 SYGVNS come from the germline V gene. CDR3 length: 15 amino acids. The CDR3 is CASSESSLMNTEAFF. Written as DNA, the CDR3 is TGTGCCAGCAGTGAATCCAGTCTTATGAACACTGAAGCTTTCTTT.

As DNA, the CDR3 is TGTGCCAGCAGCTCTTCAGATGGGAACTACGAGCAGTACTTC. Its translation: CASSSSDGNYEQYF. The rearrangement joins TRBV5-6 to TRBJ2-7; D ambiguous. CDR3 length equals 14 residues. From germline, CDR1 is SGHDT and CDR2 YYEEEE. V lost 3 bases and J 3 bases, leaving 13 bases between the germline ends.

The rearrangement links TRBV15 to TRBJ2-7, with D unresolved. This CDR3 is built from 12 residues. V lost 0 bases and J 5 bases, leaving 5 bases between the germline ends. Germline-derived CDR1 and CDR2 are LNHNV and YYDKDF (reference sequence). CDR3 region: CATSRESDEQYF. As DNA, the CDR3 is TGTGCCACCAGCAGAGAATCCGACGAGCAGTACTTC.

This chain links TRBV7-3 with TRBJ1-1; TRBD1 matches 7 bases. Germline assignment: CDR1 SGHTA and CDR2 FQGTGA. V shed 5 bases, J shed 8 bases, and the junction held 8 bases outside the gene matches. The CDR3 length is 13 residues. CDR3 region: CASSRTGDTEAFF. CDR3 coding DNA: TGTGCCAGCAGCCGTACAGGGGATACCGAAGCTTTCTTT. The whole variable domain, remainder taken from reference TRBV7-3 and TRBJ1-1, is GAGVSQTPSNKVTEKGKYVELRCDPISGHTALYWYRQSLGQGPEFLIYFQGTGAADDSGLPNDRFFAVRPEGSVSTLKIQRTERGDSAVYLCASSRTGDTEAFFGQGTRLTVV.

On this clonotype: One end of the junction fails to match germline, which may point to a read error. CDR3 DNA sequence: TGTGCCAGCAGCTTCGGACTAGCGGGAGCCTCCCACGAGCAGTACTTC. Its protein is CASSFGLAGASHEQYF. The V and J genes are TRBV5-5 and TRBJ2-7; 13 bases align to TRBD2. Germline V gene sequence: CDR1 SGHKS, CDR2 YYEKEE (reference sequence). This CDR3 contains 16 residues.

The chain carries TRBV11-1 and TRBJ2-1; TRBD1 or TRBD2 may be the D gene (5 bases each). With 5 bases removed from V and 0 bases from J, the gap between germline ends came to 11 bases. The CDR3 totals 15 residues. Germline CDR1 reads SGHAT; CDR2 reads FQDESV (reference sequence). CDR3 DNA: TGTGCCAGCAGCCCTGCAGGGACCTCCTACAATGAGCAGTTCTTC. It codes for CASSPAGTSYNEQFF.

This chain links TRBV30 with TRBJ1-1; a possible D gene is TRBD1 (5 bases). This CDR3 comprises 15 residues. Trimming left V 4 bases short and J 0 bases short, with 15 bases between. Per the germline V gene, CDR1 is GTSNPN and CDR2 is SVGIG (reference sequence). CDR3 region: CAWIGAPAMNTEAFF. CDR3 nucleotides: TGTGCCTGGATCGGGGCACCCGCCATGAACACTGAAGCTTTCTTT.

The CDR3 sequence is CAWSVGGSLQETQYF. CDR3 DNA: TGTGCCTGGAGTGTAGGTGGCAGTCTCCAAGAGACCCAGTACTTC. This rearrangement joins TRBV30 to TRBJ2-5; no definite D call. CDR1 GTSNPN and CDR2 SVGIG come from the germline V gene (reference sequence). V gave up 0 bases and J gave up 1 base, with 12 bases separating them. This CDR3 comprises 15 residues.

The chain links TRBV11-2 to TRBJ2-5; TRBD1 is a possible D gene (5 bases). The CDR3 runs to 15 residues. V lost 6 bases and J lost 2, with 16 bases in between. The V gene's germline CDR1 is SGHAT and CDR2 FQNNGV. For the CDR3, the DNA is TGTGCCAGCAGTAAAAACCCCCAGGGTCAAGAGACCCAGTACTTC. It codes for CASSKNPQGQETQYF.

The genes are TRBV6-6 and TRBJ1-2, with no clear D. V dropped 5 bases and J dropped 10 bases, with 11 bases sitting between them. CDR3 length: 11 amino acids. Germline V gene lookup returns CDR1 MNHNY and CDR2 SVGAGI (reference sequence). The CDR3 protein is CASSRDRDYTF. Here the CDR3 DNA reads TGTGCCAGCAGTCGGGATCGTGACTACACCTTC.

V usage is TRBV6-2 or TRBV6-3 and J usage is TRBJ1-2; D unclear. Between the trimmed V and J ends, which lost 2 bases and 6 bases, there was a span of 4 bases. The CDR3 runs 11 residues. Germline V lookup: CDR1 MNHEY, CDR2 SVGEGT. The CDR3 protein is CASSYQDGYTF. The DNA of the CDR3 is TGTGCCAGCAGTTACCAGGATGGCTACACCTTC.

The chain uses TRBV5-6 and TRBJ2-3; D perhaps matches TRBD1 (5 bases). There are 15 residues in the CDR3. The V end was cut by 1 base, the J end by 0 bases, with 9 bases between. CDR1 is SGHDT, CDR2 YYEEEE, per germline. The CDR3 region has the DNA TGTGCCAGCAGCTTGCCAGGGTCTAGCACAGATACGCAGTATTTT. This codes for CASSLPGSSTDTQYF.

The CDR3 DNA reads TGTGCCTGGAGTGTAACAGAGACCGGGGAGCTGTTTTTT. Translation gives CAWSVTETGELFF. This chain connects TRBV30 to TRBJ2-2; no clear D gene. The CDR3 contains 13 residues. The V gene lost 0 bases and the J gene lost 5 bases, with 7 bases spanning the gap. The germline V gene encodes CDR1 GTSNPN and CDR2 SVGIG (reference sequence).

This chain joins TRBV30 and TRBJ1-1; D is unclear. Germline V CDR1 and CDR2: GTSNPN, SVGIG (reference sequence). Trimming shortened V by 1 base and J by 0 bases, and 6 bases separated the two germline ends. CDR3 length: 13 residues. The CDR3 nucleotides read TGTGCCTGGAGTGGCTCTATGAACACTGAAGCTTTCTTT. Its protein is CAWSGSMNTEAFF. Variable domain in full (rest from reference TRBV30 and TRBJ1-1): SQTIHQWPATLVQPVGSPLSLECTVEGTSNPNLYWYRQAAGRGLQLLFYSVGIGQISSEVPQNLSASRPQDRQFILSSKKLLLSDSGFYLCAWSGSMNTEAFFGQGTRLTVV.

There are a few counts of this clonotype. V and J are TRBV2 and TRBJ1-2, with D perhaps TRBD1 (5 bases). The CDR3 length is 14 residues. The V gene's germline CDR1 is SNHLY and CDR2 FYNNEI. Trimming cost V 4 bases and J 2 bases, with 11 bases left between them. CDR3 protein: CASSGRDRNYGYTF. In nucleotides, the CDR3 is TGTGCCAGCAGTGGTCGGGACCGAAACTATGGCTACACCTTC. Variable domain in full (rest from reference TRBV2 and TRBJ1-2): EPEVTQTPSHQVTQMGQEVILRCVPISNHLYFYWYRQILGQKVEFLVSFYNNEISEKSEIFDDQFSVERPDGSNFTLKIRSTKLEDSAMYFCASSGRDRNYGYTFGSGTRLTVV.